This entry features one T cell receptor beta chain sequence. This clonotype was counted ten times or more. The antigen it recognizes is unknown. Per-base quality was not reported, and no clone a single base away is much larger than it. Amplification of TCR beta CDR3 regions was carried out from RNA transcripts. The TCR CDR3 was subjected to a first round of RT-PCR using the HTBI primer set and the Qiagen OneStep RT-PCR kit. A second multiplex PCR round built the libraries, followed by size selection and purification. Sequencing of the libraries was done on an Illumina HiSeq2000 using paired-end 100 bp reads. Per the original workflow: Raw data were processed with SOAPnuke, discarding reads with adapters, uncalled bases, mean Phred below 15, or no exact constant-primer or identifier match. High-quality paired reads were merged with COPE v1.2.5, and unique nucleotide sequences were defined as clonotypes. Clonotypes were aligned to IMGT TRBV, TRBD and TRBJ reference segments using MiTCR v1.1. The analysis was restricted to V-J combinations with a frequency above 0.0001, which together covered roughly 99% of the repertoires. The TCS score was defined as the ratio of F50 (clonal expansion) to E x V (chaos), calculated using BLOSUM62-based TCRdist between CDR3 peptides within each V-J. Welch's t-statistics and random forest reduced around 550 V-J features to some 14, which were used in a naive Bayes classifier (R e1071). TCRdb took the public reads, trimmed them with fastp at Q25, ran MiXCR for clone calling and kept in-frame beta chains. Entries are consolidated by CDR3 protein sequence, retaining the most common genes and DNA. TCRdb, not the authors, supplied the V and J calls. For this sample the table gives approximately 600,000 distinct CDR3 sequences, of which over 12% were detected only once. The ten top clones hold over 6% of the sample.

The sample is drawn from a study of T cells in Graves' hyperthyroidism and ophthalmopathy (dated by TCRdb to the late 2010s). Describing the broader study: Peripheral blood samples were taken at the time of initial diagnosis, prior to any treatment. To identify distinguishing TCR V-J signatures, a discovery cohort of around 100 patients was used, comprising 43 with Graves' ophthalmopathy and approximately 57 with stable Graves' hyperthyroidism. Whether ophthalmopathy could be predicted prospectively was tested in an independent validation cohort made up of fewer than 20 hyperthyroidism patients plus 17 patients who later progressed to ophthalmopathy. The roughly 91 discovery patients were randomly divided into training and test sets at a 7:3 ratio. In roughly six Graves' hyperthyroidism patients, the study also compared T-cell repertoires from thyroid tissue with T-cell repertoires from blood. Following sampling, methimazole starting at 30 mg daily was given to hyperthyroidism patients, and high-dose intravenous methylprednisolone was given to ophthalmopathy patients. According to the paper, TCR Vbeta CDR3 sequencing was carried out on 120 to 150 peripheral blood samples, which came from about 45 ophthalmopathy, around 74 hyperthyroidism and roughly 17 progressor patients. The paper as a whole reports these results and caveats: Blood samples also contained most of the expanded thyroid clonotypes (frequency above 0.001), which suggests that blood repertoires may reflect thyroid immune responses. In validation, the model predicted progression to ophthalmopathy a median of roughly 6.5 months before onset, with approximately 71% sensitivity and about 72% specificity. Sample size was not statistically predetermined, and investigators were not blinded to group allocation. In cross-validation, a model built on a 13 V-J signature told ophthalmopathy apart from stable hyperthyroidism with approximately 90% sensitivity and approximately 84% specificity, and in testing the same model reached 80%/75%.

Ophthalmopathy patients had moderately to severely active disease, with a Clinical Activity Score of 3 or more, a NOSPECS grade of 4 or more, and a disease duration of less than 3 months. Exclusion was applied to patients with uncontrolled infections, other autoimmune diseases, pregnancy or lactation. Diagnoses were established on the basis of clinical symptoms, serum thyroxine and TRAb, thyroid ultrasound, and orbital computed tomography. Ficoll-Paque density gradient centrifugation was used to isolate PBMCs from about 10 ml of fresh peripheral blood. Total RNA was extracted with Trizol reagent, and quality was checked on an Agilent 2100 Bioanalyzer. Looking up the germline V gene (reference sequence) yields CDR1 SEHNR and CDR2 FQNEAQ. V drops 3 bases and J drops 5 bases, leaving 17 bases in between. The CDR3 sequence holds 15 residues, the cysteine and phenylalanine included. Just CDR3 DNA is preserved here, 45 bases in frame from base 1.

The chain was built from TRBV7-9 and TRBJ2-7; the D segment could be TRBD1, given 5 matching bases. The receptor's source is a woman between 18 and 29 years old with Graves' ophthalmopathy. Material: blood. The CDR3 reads CASSFHRIGLDEQYF. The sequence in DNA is TGTGCCAGCAGCTTCCACAGGATCGGTTTGGACGAGCAGTACTTC.